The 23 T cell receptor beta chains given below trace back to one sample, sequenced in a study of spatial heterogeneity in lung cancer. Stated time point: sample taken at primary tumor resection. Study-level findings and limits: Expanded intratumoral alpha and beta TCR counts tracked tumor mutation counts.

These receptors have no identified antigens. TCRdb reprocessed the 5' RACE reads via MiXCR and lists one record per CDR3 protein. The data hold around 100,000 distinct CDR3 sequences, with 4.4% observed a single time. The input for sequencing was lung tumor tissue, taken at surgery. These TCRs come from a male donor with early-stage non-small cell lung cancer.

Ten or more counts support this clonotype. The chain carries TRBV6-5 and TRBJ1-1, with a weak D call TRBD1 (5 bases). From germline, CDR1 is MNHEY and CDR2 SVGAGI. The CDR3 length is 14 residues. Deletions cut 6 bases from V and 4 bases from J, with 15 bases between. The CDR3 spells CASRGTYEGTEAFF. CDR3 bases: TGTGCCAGCAGAGGGACTTACGAGGGCACTGAAGCTTTCTTT.

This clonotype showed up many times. The CDR3: CAISESAKSSYEQYF. Here the CDR3 DNA reads TGTGCCATCAGTGAGTCAGCCAAAAGCTCCTACGAGCAGTACTTC. The chain couples TRBV10-3 to TRBJ2-7, with no clear D. Germline V gives CDR1 ENHRY, CDR2 SYGVKD. This CDR3 is built from 15 residues. Deletions cut 0 bases from V and 0 bases from J, with 9 bases between.

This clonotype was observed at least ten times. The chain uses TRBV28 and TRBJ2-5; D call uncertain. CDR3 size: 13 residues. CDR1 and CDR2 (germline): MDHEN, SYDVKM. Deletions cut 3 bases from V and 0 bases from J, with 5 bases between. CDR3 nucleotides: TGTGCCAGCAGTTTCACAGACCAAGAGACCCAGTACTTC. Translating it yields CASSFTDQETQYF.

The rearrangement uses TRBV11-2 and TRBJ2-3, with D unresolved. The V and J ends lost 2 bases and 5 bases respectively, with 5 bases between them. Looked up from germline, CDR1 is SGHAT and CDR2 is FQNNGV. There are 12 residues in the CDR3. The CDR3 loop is CASSLRVDTQYF. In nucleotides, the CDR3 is TGTGCCAGCAGCTTACGTGTAGATACGCAGTATTTT.

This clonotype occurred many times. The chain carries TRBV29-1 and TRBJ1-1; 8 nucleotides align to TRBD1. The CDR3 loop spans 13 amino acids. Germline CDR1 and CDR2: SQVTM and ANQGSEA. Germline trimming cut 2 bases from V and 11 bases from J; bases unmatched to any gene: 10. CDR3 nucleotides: TGCAGCGTTGAATCCCCCGGGACAGGCTACGCTTTCTTT. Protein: CSVESPGTGYAFF.

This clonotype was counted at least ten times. The CDR3 loop reads CASSPNRGSNTGELFF. The CDR3 DNA is TGTGCCAGCAGTCCGAATCGGGGATCAAACACCGGGGAGCTGTTTTTT. The chain links TRBV12-3 or TRBV12-4 to TRBJ2-2; perhaps TRBD2 as D (5 bases). The CDR3 is 16 amino acids. Between the trimmed V and J ends, which lost 5 bases and 2 bases, there was a span of 15 bases.

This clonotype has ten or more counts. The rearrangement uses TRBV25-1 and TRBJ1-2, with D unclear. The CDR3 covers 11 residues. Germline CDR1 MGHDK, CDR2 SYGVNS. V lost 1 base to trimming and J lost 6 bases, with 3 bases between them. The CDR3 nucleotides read TGTGCCAGCAGTGAATCCAATGGCTACACCTTC. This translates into CASSESNGYTF.

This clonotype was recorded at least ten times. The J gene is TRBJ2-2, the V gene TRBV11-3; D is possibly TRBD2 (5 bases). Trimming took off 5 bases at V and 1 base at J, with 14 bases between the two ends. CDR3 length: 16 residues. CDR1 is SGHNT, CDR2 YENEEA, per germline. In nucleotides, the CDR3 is TGTGCCAGCAGCCCCCGAGGAGCGGAGAACACCGGGGAGCTGTTTTTT. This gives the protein CASSPRGAENTGELFF.

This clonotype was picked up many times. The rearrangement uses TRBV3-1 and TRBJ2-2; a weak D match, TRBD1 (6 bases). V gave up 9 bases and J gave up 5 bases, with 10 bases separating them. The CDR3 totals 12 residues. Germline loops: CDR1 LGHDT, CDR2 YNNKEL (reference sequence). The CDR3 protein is CASKQGTGELFF. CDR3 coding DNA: TGTGCCAGTAAACAGGGAACCGGGGAGCTGTTTTTT.

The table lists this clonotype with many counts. In DNA, the CDR3 is TGTGCCAGCAGCGTAGGAGGGAACTACGAGCAGTACTTC. It yields the protein CASSVGGNYEQYF. This rearrangement joins TRBV9 to TRBJ2-7; tentative D call: TRBD2 (5 bases). V lost 0 bases, J lost 3 bases, and 7 bases lay in between. The CDR3 is 13 amino acids. The germline gives CDR1 SGDLS, CDR2 YYNGEE. Complete variable domain (other parts from reference TRBV9 and TRBJ2-7): DSGVTQTPKHLITATGQRVTLRCSPRSGDLSVYWYQQSLDQGLQFLIQYYNGEERAKGNILERFSAQQFPDLHSELNLSSLELGDSALYFCASSVGGNYEQYFGPGTRLTVT.

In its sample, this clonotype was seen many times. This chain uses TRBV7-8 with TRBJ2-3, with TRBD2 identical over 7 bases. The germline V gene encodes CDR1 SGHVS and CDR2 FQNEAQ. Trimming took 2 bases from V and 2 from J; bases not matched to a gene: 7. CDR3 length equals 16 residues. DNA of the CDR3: TGTGCCAGCAGCTTACGGGTAGCGGGCCTCACAGATACGCAGTATTTT. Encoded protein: CASSLRVAGLTDTQYF.

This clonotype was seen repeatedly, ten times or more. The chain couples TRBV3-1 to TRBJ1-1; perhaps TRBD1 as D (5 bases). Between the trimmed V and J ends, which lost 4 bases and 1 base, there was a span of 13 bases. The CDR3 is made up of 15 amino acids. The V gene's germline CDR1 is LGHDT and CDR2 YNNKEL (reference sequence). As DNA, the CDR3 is TGTGCCAGCAGCCCCCCGGGGGGAGGGAACACTGAAGCTTTCTTT. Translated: CASSPPGGGNTEAFF.

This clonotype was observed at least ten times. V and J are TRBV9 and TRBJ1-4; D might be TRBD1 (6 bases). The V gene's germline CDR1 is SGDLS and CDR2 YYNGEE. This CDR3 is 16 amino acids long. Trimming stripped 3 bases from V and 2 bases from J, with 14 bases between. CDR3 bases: TGTGCCAGCAGCGCAACAACAGGGTCTACTAATGAAAAACTGTTTTTT. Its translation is CASSATTGSTNEKLFF.

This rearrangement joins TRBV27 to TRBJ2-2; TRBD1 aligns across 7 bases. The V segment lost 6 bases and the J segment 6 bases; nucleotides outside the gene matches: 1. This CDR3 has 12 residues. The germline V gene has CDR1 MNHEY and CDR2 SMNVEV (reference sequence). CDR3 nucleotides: TGTGCCAGCAGCCAGGGGGCCGGGGAGCTGTTTTTT. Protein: CASSQGAGELFF.

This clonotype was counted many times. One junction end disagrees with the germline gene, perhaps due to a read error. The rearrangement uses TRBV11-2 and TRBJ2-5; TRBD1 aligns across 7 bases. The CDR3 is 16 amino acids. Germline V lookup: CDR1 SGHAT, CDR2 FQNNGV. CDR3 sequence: CASSARQGNGQEAQYF. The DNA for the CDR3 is TGTGCCAGCAGCGCACGACAGGGAAATGGACAAGAGGCCCAGTACTTC.

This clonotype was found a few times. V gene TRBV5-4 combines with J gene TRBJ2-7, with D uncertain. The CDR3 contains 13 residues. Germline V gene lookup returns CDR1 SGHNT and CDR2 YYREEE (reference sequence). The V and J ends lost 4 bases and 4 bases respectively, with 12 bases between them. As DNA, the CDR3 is TGTGCCAGCAGCGGCCCGGACGGATACGAGCAGTACTTC. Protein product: CASSGPDGYEQYF. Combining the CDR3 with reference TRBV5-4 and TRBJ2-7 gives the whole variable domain ETGVTQSPTHLIKTRGQQVTLRCSSQSGHNTVSWYQQALGQGPQFIFQYYREEENGRGNFPPRFSGLQFPNYSSELNVNALELDDSALYLCASSGPDGYEQYFGPGTRLTVT.

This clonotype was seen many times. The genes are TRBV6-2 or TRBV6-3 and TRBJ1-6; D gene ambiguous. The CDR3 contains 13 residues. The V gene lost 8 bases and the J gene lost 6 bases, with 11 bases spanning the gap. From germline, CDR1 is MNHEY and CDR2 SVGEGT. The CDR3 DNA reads TGTGCCAGCGTCAGGTCACCTAATTCACCCCTCCACTTT. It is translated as CASVRSPNSPLHF.

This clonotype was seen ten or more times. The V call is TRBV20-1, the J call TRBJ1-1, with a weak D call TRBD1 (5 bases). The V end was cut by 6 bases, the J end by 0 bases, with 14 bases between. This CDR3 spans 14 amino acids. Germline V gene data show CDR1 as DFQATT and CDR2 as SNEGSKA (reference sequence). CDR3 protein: CSASVTAVNTEAFF. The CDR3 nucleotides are TGCAGTGCATCCGTGACAGCCGTGAACACTGAAGCTTTCTTT.

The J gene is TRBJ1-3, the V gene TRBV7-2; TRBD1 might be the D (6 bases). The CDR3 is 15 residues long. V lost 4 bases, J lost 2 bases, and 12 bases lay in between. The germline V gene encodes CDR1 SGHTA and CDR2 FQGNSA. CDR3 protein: CASSSQGDAGNTIYF. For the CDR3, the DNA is TGTGCCAGCAGCTCACAGGGAGACGCTGGAAACACCATATATTTT. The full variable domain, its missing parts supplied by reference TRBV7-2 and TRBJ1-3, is GAGVSQSPSNKVTEKGKDVELRCDPISGHTALYWYRQSLGQGLEFLIYFQGNSAPDKSGLPSDRFSAERTGGSVSTLTIQRTQQEDSAVYLCASSSQGDAGNTIYFGEGSWLTVV.

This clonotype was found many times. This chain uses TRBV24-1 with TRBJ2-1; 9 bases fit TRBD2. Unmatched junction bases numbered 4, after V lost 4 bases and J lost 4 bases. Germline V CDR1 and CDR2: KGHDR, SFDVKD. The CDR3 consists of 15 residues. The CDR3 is CATSEAGGPYNEQFF. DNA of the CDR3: TGTGCCACCAGTGAAGCGGGAGGACCTTACAATGAGCAGTTCTTC.

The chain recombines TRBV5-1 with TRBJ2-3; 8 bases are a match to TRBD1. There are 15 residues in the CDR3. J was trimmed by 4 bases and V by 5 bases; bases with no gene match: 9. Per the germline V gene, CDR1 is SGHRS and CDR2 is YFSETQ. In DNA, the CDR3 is TGCGCCAGCAGTCCAGGACAGGGAGGTCCAGATACGCAGTATTTT. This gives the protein CASSPGQGGPDTQYF.

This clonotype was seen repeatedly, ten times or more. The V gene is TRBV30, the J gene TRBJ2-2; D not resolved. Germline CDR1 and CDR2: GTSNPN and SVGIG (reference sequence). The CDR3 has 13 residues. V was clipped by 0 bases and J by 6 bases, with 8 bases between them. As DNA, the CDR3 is TGTGCCTGGAGTGTATCCCGGCCCGGGGAGCTGTTTTTT. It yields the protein CAWSVSRPGELFF.

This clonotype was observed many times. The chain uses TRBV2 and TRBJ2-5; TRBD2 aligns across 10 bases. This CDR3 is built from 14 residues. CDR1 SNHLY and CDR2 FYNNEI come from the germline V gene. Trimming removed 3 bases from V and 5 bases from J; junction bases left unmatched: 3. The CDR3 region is CASSDGTSVETQYF. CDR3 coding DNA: TGTGCCAGCAGTGATGGGACTAGCGTGGAGACCCAGTACTTC.